This TCR beta chain was documented in a study of shared clonotypes between healthy human individuals. In the study overall: The composition of the donors was two women and a few men aged 18 to 49. The study's findings and limits: Only blood underwent sampling, and tissue repertoires likely differ.

Per the germline V gene, CDR1 is SGHTA and CDR2 is FQGTGA. This CDR3 region has 16 residues. Germline trimming cut 4 bases from V and 3 bases from J; bases unmatched to any gene: 6. Sorted-subset replicate PCR reactions were performed with approximately 200 ng DNA, corresponding to 25,000 to 35,000 T cell genomes. Sequencing was performed with immunoSEQ multiplex PCR; in TCRdb, only in-frame clones are kept and a portion is missing. The table records 2 million to 2.5 million clones, 90% to 95% of them present only once. This clone was counted once. Its matching antigen is unknown. CD4+ cells yielded CD45RA+ naive and CD45RA-negative memory subsets.

The clonotype comes from a man younger than 35 in good health. Some clones in this sample may be carry-over from other donors' samples. The J gene is TRBJ2-3, the V gene TRBV7-3, with TRBD2 matching 11 bases. Input material: naive CD4+ T cells from PBMCs. The sample's subset: CD45RA+ positively selected. CDR3 sequence (DNA): TGTGCCAGCAGCTCGTTAGCGGGAGGGCCGACAGATACGCAGTATTTT. It specifies CASSSLAGGPTDTQYF.